A single sample gave rise to the 10 T cell receptor beta chains below, sequenced in a study of T cell responses to AZD1222 COVID-19 vaccine. Sequenced by immunoSEQ multiplex PCR; TCRdb stores in-frame clones only, minus some. The sample includes around 150,000 clones, around 90% seen only once; the top ten take 3% to 3.5%. Sequences were derived from peripheral blood, sampled 28 days after the second AZD1222 dose. The receptor source for this set is an adult who received the AZD1222 COVID-19 vaccine.

This rearrangement joins TRBV10-1 to TRBJ2-3; D is possibly TRBD1 or TRBD2 (6 bases each). The CDR3 extends over 16 amino acids. V was cut by 0 bases and J by 0 bases, with 10 bases left in between. In germline, CDR1 is WNHNN, CDR2 SYGVQD (reference sequence). The CDR3 loop is CASSESRGTSTDTQYF. CDR3 in DNA: TGCGCCAGCAGTGAGTCGAGGGGGACTAGCACAGATACGCAGTATTTT.

The chain joins TRBV2 to TRBJ2-7; TRBD1 or TRBD2 may be the D gene (5 bases each). CDR3 length: 13 amino acids. CDR1 SNHLY and CDR2 FYNNEI come from the germline V gene. The V and J ends lost 6 bases and 1 base respectively, with 10 bases between them. The CDR3 sequence is CASRLGESYEQYF. For the CDR3, the DNA is TGTGCCAGCAGGTTGGGGGAATCCTACGAGCAGTACTTC.

The rearrangement links TRBV6-5 to TRBJ1-6, with a tentative D call TRBD1 (5 bases). Germline V CDR1 and CDR2: MNHEY, SVGAGI. V dropped 8 bases and J dropped 8 bases, with 16 bases sitting between them. The CDR3 loop spans 14 amino acids. Here the CDR3 reads CASGAPPGYSPLHF. As DNA, the CDR3 is TGTGCCAGCGGGGCCCCACCAGGGTATTCACCCCTCCACTTT.

V usage is TRBV6-5 and J usage is TRBJ2-3; the D call may be TRBD1 or TRBD2 (5 bases each). The germline gives CDR1 MNHEY, CDR2 SVGAGI. The CDR3 sequence is 14 residues long. V shed 4 bases and J shed 8 bases, with 16 bases lying between them. CDR3 DNA: TGTGCCAGCAGTTCAACCGGGACCGCCAGTACGCAGTATTTT. Translated, it gives CASSSTGTASTQYF.

V is TRBV4-1 and J is TRBJ1-6; TRBD1 aligns across 7 bases. Germline values: CDR1 MGHRA, CDR2 YSYEKL. The CDR3 is 16 amino acids. The ends lost 4 bases at V and 7 bases at J; junction bases unmatched: 10. In nucleotides, the CDR3 is TGCGCCAGCAGCCCGACCGCAGACAGGGAAAATTCACCCCTCCACTTT. Translation gives CASSPTADRENSPLHF.

CDR3: CASSLGPPGTTTYEQYF. In DNA form, the CDR3 reads TGCGCCAGCAGCTTGGGGCCGCCCGGGACTACCACCTACGAGCAGTACTTC. The chain carries TRBV5-1 and TRBJ2-7, with TRBD2 identical over 7 bases. Germline trimming cut 0 bases from V and 2 bases from J; bases unmatched to any gene: 11. This CDR3 is 17 amino acids long. Germline lookup yields CDR1 SGHRS and CDR2 YFSETQ.

As regards this clone: At one end the junction does not follow the germline gene, possibly because of a read error. This rearrangement joins TRBV18 to TRBJ1-2, with D possibly being TRBD1 (5 bases). Germline lookup yields CDR1 KGHSH and CDR2 LQKENI. This CDR3 has 13 amino acids. The CDR3 region has the DNA TGTGCCAGCTCACCGGTCGGGACTCCTCTACTCGACTTC. It yields the protein CASSPVGTPLLDF.

The J gene is TRBJ2-5, the V gene TRBV30, with D hard to call. The length of the CDR3 is 13 residues. Germline CDR1 is GTSNPN and CDR2 is SVGIG (reference sequence). Trimming cost V 3 bases and J 0 bases, with 8 bases left between them. In DNA form, the CDR3 reads TGTGCCTGGAGGCCCCAGAACCAAGAGACCCAGTACTTC. Its translation: CAWRPQNQETQYF.

The chain has TRBV6-6 and TRBJ1-4; 10 nucleotides agree with TRBD1. Germline CDR1 is MNHNY and CDR2 is SVGAGI (reference sequence). CDR3 size: 13 residues. The junction had 3 bases not matched to a gene; V was cut back by 8 bases and J by 6 bases. The CDR3 DNA is TGTGCCAGCGGGGGACAGGGGTATGAAAAACTGTTTTTT. Translation: CASGGQGYEKLFF.

The chain couples TRBV2 to TRBJ2-7; no reliable D call. CDR1 SNHLY and CDR2 FYNNEI come from the germline V gene. V gave up 6 bases and J gave up 0 bases, with 9 bases separating them. The CDR3 is 13 amino acids. The DNA for the CDR3 is TGTGCCAGCAGAAGGTGGGGCTCCTACGAGCAGTACTTC. Amino acids: CASRRWGSYEQYF.